This TCR beta chain was documented in a study of blood T cell repertoires in COVID-19 (dated by TCRdb to between 2020 and 2021). Context from the whole study: The collaborator samples originated in the United States, Italy and Spain and spanned the acute and convalescent phases of COVID-19. The prospective study material was composed of cDNA or gDNA derived from T cells, B-cell-depleted T cells, or PBMCs. The dataset comprised deeply sampled blood TCRbeta repertoires from subjects exposed to, actively infected with, or recovered from COVID-19. The repertoires were released in a freely available public database intended as a resource for research on the immune response to SARS-CoV-2. The samples were drawn from two sources: the first 160 participants of the ongoing ImmuneRACE study, and 1,200 or so subjects contributed by 6 global collaborators. Sample metadata almost always included a de-identified subject ID, COVID-19 status, age in years and sex. HLA class I and class II types, where available, came from metadata supplied by the sample provider rather than from assay-based typing.

TCRbeta CDR3 regions were amplified from genomic DNA by means of the immunoSEQ Assay, a bias-controlled multiplex PCR. The paper's data handling went like this. Nucleated cell counts per sample were estimated from amplification of reference gene primers within the assay. To quantify the absolute abundance of each unique TCRbeta CDR3 rearrangement, sequence reads were collapsed and filtered. For each sample, productive Simpson clonality was calculated by taking the square root of Simpson's diversity index across productive rearrangements. TCRdb took over this immuneACCESS table, retaining in-frame rearrangements with V and J assigned. Such tables are incomplete; in checked studies, under half of the missing clones stem from an unresolved V gene, and the remainder is unexplained. V and J calls and clone size are copied from that table; D and trimming were computed from the DNA. The sample table holds 13,000 or so clones, of which around nine tenths were seen once. The ten largest clones represent 2.6% of the sample.

Looking up the germline V gene yields CDR1 MNHEY and CDR2 SVGAGI. A distance of 10 bases separates the germline ends of V and J, which lose 7 bases and 4 bases respectively. There are 12 amino acids in the CDR3, from cysteine to phenylalanine inclusive. The read is trimmed to its CDR3 DNA, 36 bases read in frame from base 1. The research as a whole found: How much clinical and demographic metadata was included differed by source and by participant, and the metadata was provided uncurated.

A word on this clone: Which antigen it targets is not known. No quality values exist for individual bases; no much larger clone is one base distant.

Whole blood was collected in K2EDTA tubes by collaborating institutions according to the institutions' own protocols. For TCRbeta analysis, collaborators shipped samples in one of three forms: frozen whole blood, isolated PBMCs, or DNA extracted from either of those sample types. This TCR was recovered from a human donor in a cohort sampled during active COVID-19. Recombination linked TRBV6-5 to TRBJ1-2; TRBD1 is perhaps the D gene, given 5 matching bases. The specimen was peripheral blood. The CDR3 region: CASMGHSYGYTF. The nucleotide sequence is TGTGCCAGCATGGGGCACAGCTATGGCTACACCTTC.